A selection of T cell receptor beta chains follows, all from one sample in a study of T-cell memory formation after mild COVID-19. TCRdb re-called the 5' RACE reads through MiXCR, storing one row per CDR3 protein. There are about 100,000 distinct CDR3 sequences in the sample; around 17% occur only once, and 5% to 7% lies in the top ten. Material: PBMCs or a T cell subset sorted from them (not recorded which). Receptor source: a man in his late teens or twenties who had mild COVID-19 (a few samples of this study predate the infection). Cell type and time point are not known. The CDR3 runs from the conserved cysteine through the conserved F or W. A D gene is named only where the DNA matches it firmly. Clone size is shown for a subset of rows, as once, few, many or a class of expanded clone.

CDR3aa	CDR3nt	d_gene	abundance	v_gene	j_gene
CASSFSRAGGYTF	TGTGCCAGCAGTTTTTCCCGAGCTGGAGGCTACACCTTC	-	few	TRBV12-3/TRBV12-4	TRBJ1-2
CASSSGQGGQPQHF	TGTGCCAGCAGTTCCGGACAGGGAGGTCAGCCCCAGCATTTT	TRBD1	-	TRBV6-5	TRBJ1-5
CALPPPGTEHSNQPQHF	TGTGCCCTCCCTCCCCCCGGGACGGAACATAGCAATCAGCCCCAGCATTTT	-	few	TRBV6-5	TRBJ1-5
CSARPGGSWTETQYF	TGCAGTGCTCGCCCTGGGGGGAGTTGGACAGAGACCCAGTACTTC	-	-	TRBV20-1	TRBJ2-5
CASSLDRGTGELFF	TGTGCCAGCAGCCTCGACAGGGGTACCGGGGAGCTGTTTTTT	TRBD1	-	TRBV7-3	TRBJ2-2
CASSLEKARETQYF	TGTGCCAGCAGCTTAGAGAAGGCTAGAGAGACCCAGTACTTC	-	few	TRBV7-2	TRBJ2-5
CASTPDRAAYEQYF	TGTGCCAGCACTCCGGACAGGGCCGCCTACGAGCAGTACTTC	TRBD1	few	TRBV2	TRBJ2-7
CSVELPTAPYEQYF	TGCAGCGTTGAATTGCCGACAGCCCCCTACGAGCAGTACTTC	-	few	TRBV29-1	TRBJ2-7
CASSLGTGETDTQYF	TGCGCCAGCAGCCTCGGGACAGGGGAGACAGATACGCAGTATTTT	TRBD1	many	TRBV4-3	TRBJ2-3
CASSQLNYGYTF	TGTGCCAGCAGCCAACTGAACTATGGCTACACCTTC	-	-	TRBV16	TRBJ1-2
CASSLWSHGETQYF	TGCGCCAGCAGCTTGTGGAGCCACGGGGAGACCCAGTACTTC	-	-	TRBV5-1	TRBJ2-5
CASTLAGEFNEQFF	TGTGCCAGCACTCTAGCGGGGGAGTTCAATGAGCAGTTCTTC	TRBD2	-	TRBV18	TRBJ2-1
CASGLVVSTSTDTQYF	TGTGCTAGTGGTTTGGTCGTGAGCACTAGCACAGATACGCAGTATTTT	-	few	TRBV12-5	TRBJ2-3
CSALDNYSYEQYF	TGCAGTGCCTTGGACAACTACTCCTACGAGCAGTACTTC	-	few	TRBV20-1	TRBJ2-7
CASSVGIAGGTSNEQFF	TGTGCCAGCAGCGTAGGGATAGCGGGGGGGACGAGTAATGAGCAGTTCTTC	TRBD2	-	TRBV9	TRBJ2-1
CASSSTGNEQYF	TGTGCCAGCAGCTCCACAGGGAACGAGCAGTACTTC	-	many	TRBV7-2	TRBJ2-7
CASSFVSGTPLWYEQYF	TGTGCCAGCAGCTTCGTATCGGGGACCCCCTTATGGTACGAGCAGTACTTC	-	-	TRBV7-9	TRBJ2-7
CASSQGLTTGREAFF	TGCGCCAGCAGCCAAGGTCTTACCACCGGACGGGAAGCTTTCTTT	-	few	TRBV4-1	TRBJ1-1
CASGFGYNEQFF	TGTGCTAGTGGTTTCGGGTACAATGAGCAGTTCTTC	-	few	TRBV12-5	TRBJ2-1
CASSRQPDTQYF	TGTGCCAGCAGTCGGCAGCCAGATACGCAGTATTTT	-	-	TRBV6-6	TRBJ2-3
CSARQGGPGNTIYF	TGCAGTGCTAGACAAGGGGGGCCTGGAAACACCATATATTTT	-	once	TRBV20-1	TRBJ1-3
CASSLTGDRATEPQHF	TGCGCCAGCAGCTTAACGGGGGACAGAGCGACGGAGCCCCAGCATTTT	TRBD1	-	TRBV5-1	TRBJ1-5
CASSLEGPLLEAFF	TGCGCCAGCAGCTTGGAGGGACCGCTACTTGAAGCTTTCTTT	-	few	TRBV5-1	TRBJ1-1
CASSQELGIQRGMGTDTQYF	TGCGCCAGCAGCCAAGAGTTAGGGATTCAGAGAGGTATGGGCACAGATACGCAGTATTTT	-	many	TRBV4-3	TRBJ2-3
CASFLRSDEQFF	TGCGCCAGTTTCCTTAGGAGCGATGAGCAGTTCTTC	-	-	TRBV5-1	TRBJ2-1
CASRSQETQYF	TGTGCCAGCAGAAGCCAAGAGACCCAGTACTTC	-	few	TRBV6-6	TRBJ2-5
CASSDSNQPQHF	TGTGCCAGCAGTGACAGCAATCAGCCCCAGCATTTT	-	many	TRBV7-2	TRBJ1-5
CASKLAGDYNEQFF	TGTGCCAGCAAACTAGCGGGGGATTACAATGAGCAGTTCTTC	TRBD2	few	TRBV6-5	TRBJ2-1
CASSLRMGEETQYF	TGTGCCAGCAGTTTAAGGATGGGAGAAGAGACCCAGTACTTC	-	-	TRBV27	TRBJ2-5
CASSLYDRADTEAFF	TGTGCCAGCAGCTTATATGACAGGGCGGACACTGAAGCTTTCTTT	TRBD1	few	TRBV13	TRBJ1-1
CASSSYTEQYF	TGTGCCAGCAGCTCCTATACGGAGCAGTACTTC	-	-	TRBV7-9	TRBJ2-7
CSARAPGTSLYEQFF	TGCAGTGCTAGAGCCCCGGGGACTAGTCTCTATGAGCAGTTCTTC	TRBD2	-	TRBV20-1	TRBJ2-1
CASSSGSGQPQHF	TGTGCCAGCAGCTCAGGGTCGGGTCAGCCCCAGCATTTT	-	few	TRBV2	TRBJ1-5
CASSFGVGNEKLFF	TGTGCCAGCAGTTTCGGTGTGGGTAATGAAAAACTGTTTTTT	-	-	TRBV6-6	TRBJ1-4
CASSVDGRDNQPQHF	TGTGCCAGCAGCGTAGACGGACGGGACAATCAGCCCCAGCATTTT	-	-	TRBV9	TRBJ1-5
CASSPGTSGFGELFF	TGCGCCAGCAGCCCGGGGACTAGCGGTTTCGGGGAGCTGTTTTTT	TRBD2	few	TRBV5-1	TRBJ2-2
CASSLGDGETQYF	TGTGCCAGCAGCTTAGGGGACGGAGAGACCCAGTACTTC	-	few	TRBV5-6	TRBJ2-5
CASSSQANLYGYTF	TGTGCCAGCAGCTCCCAGGCGAACCTCTATGGCTACACCTTC	-	-	TRBV7-2	TRBJ1-2
CASSLAQGTDTQYF	TGTGCCAGCAGCTTAGCGCAGGGCACAGATACGCAGTATTTT	-	many	TRBV7-2	TRBJ2-3
CATSGQGHGKNIQYF	TGTGCCACCAGCGGGCAGGGACATGGGAAAAACATTCAGTACTTC	-	few	TRBV15	TRBJ2-4
CASSLPKGDGNQPQHF	TGTGCCAGCAGTCTACCGAAAGGGGATGGCAATCAGCCCCAGCATTTT	-	-	TRBV6-6	TRBJ1-5
CASSPGSEQYF	TGCGCCAGCAGCCCCGGCAGCGAGCAGTACTTC	-	-	TRBV5-1	TRBJ2-7
CSARGTSGGITDAYEQYF	TGCAGTGCTAGGGGGACTAGCGGGGGCATAACAGATGCCTACGAGCAGTACTTC	TRBD2	-	TRBV20-1	TRBJ2-7
CASSFVVVGSYEQYF	TGCGCCAGCAGCTTTGTAGTTGTTGGCTCCTACGAGCAGTACTTC	-	many	TRBV5-1	TRBJ2-7
CASSPLAQFGTDTQYF	TGTGCCAGCAGCCCCCTGGCTCAATTTGGCACAGATACGCAGTATTTT	-	few	TRBV7-2	TRBJ2-3
CASSTTTDYTDTQYF	TGTGCCAGCAGTACGACGACGGATTACACAGATACGCAGTATTTT	-	-	TRBV12-3/TRBV12-4	TRBJ2-3
CSGRDRGQSGELFF	TGCAGTGGCAGGGACAGGGGGCAGTCCGGGGAGCTGTTTTTT	TRBD1	few	TRBV20-1	TRBJ2-2
CASRKGLQETQYF	TGCGCCAGCCGTAAAGGACTACAAGAGACCCAGTACTTC	-	few	TRBV5-1	TRBJ2-5
CASSPQTGGAYDTEAFF	TGTGCCAGCTCACCCCAAACAGGGGGCGCGTATGACACTGAAGCTTTCTTT	TRBD1	-	TRBV18	TRBJ1-1
CASRGRRGAETQYF	TGTGCCAGCAGAGGCCGCAGGGGTGCGGAGACCCAGTACTTC	-	-	TRBV5-6	TRBJ2-5
CASRTTRQGLRGTEAFF	TGTGCCAGCAGGACCACACGGCAGGGGCTACGAGGCACTGAAGCTTTCTTT	-	-	TRBV27	TRBJ1-1
CASSAGRTSGANVLTF	TGCGCCAGCAGCGCGGGACGGACCTCTGGGGCCAACGTCCTGACTTTC	-	-	TRBV5-1	TRBJ2-6
CASSLRDDIWSYNEQFF	TGTGCCAGCAGCCTCCGTGACGACATTTGGTCCTACAATGAGCAGTTCTTC	-	few	TRBV7-2	TRBJ2-1
CASSLAGGQDTQYF	TGCGCCAGCAGCTTGGCGGGGGGGCAAGATACGCAGTATTTT	TRBD2	-	TRBV5-1	TRBJ2-3
CSAGRMGDLAKNIQYF	TGCAGTGCTGGGCGGATGGGGGATTTAGCCAAAAACATTCAGTACTTC	-	many	TRBV20-1	TRBJ2-4